This TCR beta chain emerged from a study of CD4 T cells in relation to SARS-CoV-2 and coronaviruses. General observations from the study: About 65% of donors had memory CD4+ clonotypes crossrecognizing SARS-CoV-2 and common cold coronavirus spike. No donor gave both pre-pandemic and post-infection samples.

The V and J ends lost 1 base and 4 bases respectively, with 11 bases between them. Germline CDR1 SGHRS, CDR2 YFSETQ. The CDR3 runs 15 residues. The data were produced by immunoSEQ multiplex PCR, yet TCRdb's version contains in-frame clones alone and is incomplete. This repertoire shows roughly 20,000 clones, around 74% found once; its top ten account for less than 20%. As for this clone: Antigen specificity is unknown.

Before the COVID-19 pandemic, during about 2010-2019, CD4+ T cells were taken from unexposed donors. Isolation of CD4+ T cells took place after around 11 days in culture. Testing used SARS-CoV-2 S/N and four cold-coronavirus spikes on unexposed-donor CD4+ T cells, cells permitting. The material sequenced was CD4+ T cells from PBMCs, cultured in vitro. This receptor was obtained from a human donor in good health. The chain employs TRBV5-1 and TRBJ2-2, with a possible D match to TRBD1 (6 bases). CDR3 sequence: CASSLTGKGTGELFF. DNA for the CDR3: TGCGCCAGCAGCTTGACAGGGAAGGGCACCGGGGAGCTGTTTTTT.